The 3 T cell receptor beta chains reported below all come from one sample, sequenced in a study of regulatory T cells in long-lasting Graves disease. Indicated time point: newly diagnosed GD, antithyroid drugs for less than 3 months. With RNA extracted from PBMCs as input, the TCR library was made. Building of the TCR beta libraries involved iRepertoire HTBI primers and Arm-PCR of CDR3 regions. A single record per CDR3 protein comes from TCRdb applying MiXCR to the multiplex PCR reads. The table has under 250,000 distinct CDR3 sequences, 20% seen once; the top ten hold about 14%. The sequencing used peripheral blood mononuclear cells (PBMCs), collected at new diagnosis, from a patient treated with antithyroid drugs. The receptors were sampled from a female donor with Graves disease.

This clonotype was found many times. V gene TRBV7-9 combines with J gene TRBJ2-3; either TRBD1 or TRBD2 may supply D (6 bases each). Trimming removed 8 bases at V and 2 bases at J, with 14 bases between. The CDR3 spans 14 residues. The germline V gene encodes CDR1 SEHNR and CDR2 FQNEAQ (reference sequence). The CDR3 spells CASARGGDTDTQYF. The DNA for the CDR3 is TGTGCCAGCGCCAGGGGCGGGGACACAGATACGCAGTATTTT.

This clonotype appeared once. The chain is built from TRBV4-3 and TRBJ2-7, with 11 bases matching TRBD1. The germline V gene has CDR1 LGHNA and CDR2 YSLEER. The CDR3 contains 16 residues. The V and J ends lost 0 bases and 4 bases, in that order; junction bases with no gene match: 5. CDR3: CASSQEGTGGMYEQYF. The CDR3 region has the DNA TGCGCCAGCAGCCAAGAAGGGACAGGGGGAATGTACGAGCAGTACTTC.

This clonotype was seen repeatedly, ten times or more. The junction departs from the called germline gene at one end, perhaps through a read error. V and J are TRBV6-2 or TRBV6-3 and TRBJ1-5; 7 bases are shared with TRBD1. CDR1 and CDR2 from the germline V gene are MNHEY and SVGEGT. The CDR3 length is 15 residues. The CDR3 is CASSPYRGSNQPQHF. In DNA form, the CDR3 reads TGCGCCAGCAGTCCGTACAGGGGAAGCAATCAGCCCCAGCATTTT.